This TCR beta chain was found in a study of blood T cell repertoires in COVID-19. Study information: The United States, Italy and Spain provided the acute and convalescent COVID-19 samples. In each case, the material was cDNA or gDNA derived from T cells, B-cell-depleted T cells, or PBMCs.

In the authors' methods: Amplification of reference gene primers was used by the study to estimate nucleated cell counts. Libraries were prepared by immunoSEQ multiplex PCR; TCRdb keeps only in-frame clonotypes and omits some of them. For V, J and clone size, that table is used; D and trimming come from the DNA. The repertoire holds tens of thousands of clones, with 85% to 90% as singletons. This sequence was found in a man aged 65-85 years with acute or convalescent COVID-19. Sequencing input: peripheral blood.

The CDR3 reads CASSKPGQSETQYF. CDR3 DNA: TGCGCCAGCAGCAAACCGGGACAGAGCGAGACCCAGTACTTC. The chain links TRBV4-1 to TRBJ2-5; TRBD1 matches at 7 bases. The V gene's germline CDR1 is MGHRA and CDR2 YSYEKL. The CDR3 length is 14 residues. Trimming cost V 5 bases and J 5 bases; bases outside gene matches: 8.